Below, 31 T cell receptor beta chains from the same sample are listed, as sequenced in a study of memory CD4+ T cells and cytomegalovirus serostatus. The sort gate was single viable CD3+CD4+CD8-CD45RO+ cells for memory CD4+ T cells. Profiling relied on immunoSEQ multiplex PCR, and the TCRdb table lists in-frame clones only, not all of them. The sample contains over 35,000 clones, roughly three quarters of which appear only once. The specimen was memory CD4+ T cells from blood. Source of these receptors: an adult in good health and CMV-seronegative.

V usage is TRBV7-2 and J usage is TRBJ2-5; 11 nucleotides line up with TRBD2. CDR1 SGHTA and CDR2 FQGNSA come from the germline V gene. The J segment lost 5 bases and the V segment lost 4 bases, leaving 9 bases of the junction unmatched. CDR3 length: 16 residues. CDR3 in amino acids: CASSYHRLAGSETQYF. The DNA for the CDR3 is TGTGCCAGCAGCTACCACCGACTAGCGGGGTCTGAGACCCAGTACTTC.

V usage is TRBV18 and J usage is TRBJ1-1; 8 bases are a match to TRBD1. Unmatched junction bases numbered 11, after V lost 3 bases and J lost 8 bases. The CDR3 length is 15 residues. CDR1 and CDR2 (germline): KGHSH, LQKENI. Here the CDR3 DNA reads TGTGCCAGCTCACCTACGGGGGGATACAGGGGGGAAGCTTTCTTT. This sequence encodes CASSPTGGYRGEAFF.

The V gene is TRBV19, the J gene TRBJ2-1; D is perhaps TRBD2 (6 bases). The CDR3 consists of 14 residues. The V end lost 1 base, the J end lost 10 bases, and 14 bases lay between the germline ends. Germline CDR1 reads LNHDA; CDR2 reads SQIVND (reference sequence). This CDR3 is CASSIGEVAAEQFF. As DNA, the CDR3 is TGTGCCAGTAGTATAGGGGAGGTTGCCGCGGAGCAGTTCTTC. The full variable domain, its missing parts supplied by reference TRBV19 and TRBJ2-1, is DGGITQSPKYLFRKEGQNVTLSCEQNLNHDAMYWYRQDPGQGLRLIYYSQIVNDFQKGDIAEGYSVSREKKESFPLTVTSAQKNPTAFYLCASSIGEVAAEQFFGPGTRLTVL.

The chain recombines TRBV6-5 with TRBJ1-2, with TRBD1 identical over 8 bases. CDR3 size: 14 residues. Trimming at V came to 5 bases and at J to 6 bases, leaving 8 bases not matched to a gene. Germline values: CDR1 MNHEY, CDR2 SVGAGI. Here the CDR3 reads CASSRRDRIDGYTF. The CDR3 DNA reads as TGTGCCAGCAGTCGCCGGGACAGGATCGATGGCTACACCTTC.

This clone occurred a few times. The chain has TRBV5-1 and TRBJ1-1, with a weak D call TRBD1 (6 bases). In germline, CDR1 is SGHRS, CDR2 YFSETQ. The germline V and J ends were trimmed by 0 bases and 5 bases, with 14 bases remaining between them. The CDR3 sequence is 15 residues long. CDR3 region: CASSLDGRGGTEAFF. Written as DNA, the CDR3 is TGCGCCAGCAGCTTGGATGGCAGGGGAGGAACTGAAGCTTTCTTT.

This chain connects TRBV5-8 to TRBJ1-4, with D unresolved. Germline CDR1 is SGHTS and CDR2 is YDEGEE. The ends were cut back, 0 bases at V and 7 bases at J, with 7 bases in the middle. This CDR3 has 13 amino acids. The CDR3 DNA is TGTGCCAGCAGCTTGGTGGGAGGTGAAAAACTGTTTTTT. Its protein is CASSLVGGEKLFF.

The J gene is TRBJ1-5, the V gene TRBV27; D ambiguous. Germline V CDR1 and CDR2: MNHEY, SMNVEV (reference sequence). V lost 2 bases to trimming and J lost 1 base, with 9 bases between them. The CDR3 is 15 amino acids. The CDR3 DNA sequence: TGTGCCAGCAGTTTAGGGTGGGCGAGCAATCAGCCCCAGCATTTT. Translated: CASSLGWASNQPQHF.

V usage is TRBV18 and J usage is TRBJ1-5; 7 bases fit TRBD1. The CDR3 is 15 residues long. The V and J ends lost 6 bases and 3 bases, in that order; junction bases with no gene match: 8. Germline-derived CDR1 and CDR2 are KGHSH and LQKENI. The CDR3 nucleotides are TGTGCCAGCTCGTCAGGACAGGCGGTCAATCAGCCCCAGCATTTT. Translating it yields CASSSGQAVNQPQHF.

As DNA, the CDR3 is TGTGCCAGCAGCCTCACAGCTCAGAGTACTGAAGCTTTCTTT. Its translation is CASSLTAQSTEAFF. V and J are TRBV7-2 and TRBJ1-1; D is uncertain. CDR1 SGHTA and CDR2 FQGNSA come from the germline V gene. Deletions cut 5 bases from V and 5 bases from J, with 15 bases between. The length of the CDR3 is 14 residues.

The chain joins TRBV7-2 to TRBJ1-1; D not resolved. CDR1 and CDR2 from the germline V gene are SGHTA and FQGNSA. The CDR3 covers 16 residues. Trimming stripped 5 bases from V and 1 base from J, with 17 bases between. For the CDR3, the DNA is TGTGCCAGCAGCCATCCCGGATGGCACCCGAACACTGAAGCTTTCTTT. Protein sequence: CASSHPGWHPNTEAFF.

The chain uses TRBV7-2 and TRBJ2-7, with D unresolved. The germline V and J ends were trimmed by 5 bases and 1 base, with 6 bases remaining between them. CDR1 SGHTA and CDR2 FQGNSA come from the germline V gene. This CDR3 is 12 amino acids long. Written as DNA, the CDR3 is TGTGCCAGCAGCCGCGGTTCCTACGAGCAGTACTTC. Protein product: CASSRGSYEQYF.

The rearrangement links TRBV6-1 to TRBJ1-1; D not resolved. This CDR3 has 14 residues. V lost 5 bases to trimming and J lost 1 base, with 11 bases between them. Germline V gives CDR1 MNHNS, CDR2 SASEGT. The CDR3 sequence: CASSLKMGNTEAFF. The CDR3 DNA reads TGTGCCAGCAGTCTGAAGATGGGGAACACTGAAGCTTTCTTT.

The chain uses TRBV28 and TRBJ2-5, with 14 bases that match TRBD2. CDR3 size: 18 residues. Germline assignment: CDR1 MDHEN and CDR2 SYDVKM. With 5 bases clipped from V and 1 base from J, the junction kept 9 bases outside the gene matches. The DNA for the CDR3 is TGTGCCAGCAGTGGGGGACTAGCGGGGGCGTCCGCCCAAGAGACCCAGTACTTC. It codes for CASSGGLAGASAQETQYF.

The rearrangement joins TRBV4-3 to TRBJ2-1; no firm D call. The CDR3 is made up of 12 amino acids. Trimming removed 4 bases at V and 10 bases at J, with 11 bases between. Germline values: CDR1 LGHNA, CDR2 YSLEER. In DNA form, the CDR3 reads TGCGCCAGCAGCCGTTACCTGTCGGAGCAGTTCTTC. Amino acids: CASSRYLSEQFF.

DNA for the CDR3: TGTGCCAGCAGCCGGGACAGGGGAGCAGATACGCAGTATTTT. Amino acids: CASSRDRGADTQYF. This rearrangement joins TRBV11-3 to TRBJ2-3; 10 bases align to TRBD1. The V gene end was trimmed by 5 bases and the J gene end by 4 bases; junction bases not matched to a gene: 3. The CDR3 totals 14 residues. Germline loops: CDR1 SGHNT, CDR2 YENEEA.

The chain has TRBV2 and TRBJ1-1, with D uncertain. CDR1 is SNHLY, CDR2 FYNNEI, per germline. Trimming cost V 4 bases and J 1 base, with 10 bases left between them. CDR3 length equals 14 residues. The CDR3 loop is CASSGNPENTEAFF. The CDR3 nucleotides read TGTGCCAGCAGTGGAAACCCTGAGAACACTGAAGCTTTCTTT.

There are a few counts of this clone. This chain connects TRBV9 to TRBJ1-3, with D uncertain. Germline V gives CDR1 SGDLS, CDR2 YYNGEE. Deletions cut 0 bases from V and 4 bases from J, with 11 bases between. The length of the CDR3 is 15 residues. The CDR3 here is CASSVGELGGNTIYF. The CDR3 bases are TGTGCCAGCAGCGTAGGAGAACTCGGCGGAAACACCATATATTTT.

The chain employs TRBV28 and TRBJ2-7; no reliable D call. CDR1 is MDHEN and CDR2 is SYDVKM in the germline V gene. V lost 8 bases and J lost 3, with 14 bases in between. The CDR3 is made up of 13 amino acids. The CDR3 spells CASEGRAGYEQYF. DNA of the CDR3: TGTGCCAGCGAAGGGCGAGCTGGCTACGAGCAGTACTTC.

The V and J genes are TRBV28 and TRBJ2-3, with D possibly being TRBD2 (6 bases). The V and J ends lost 6 bases and 0 bases respectively, with 13 bases between them. Germline CDR1 MDHEN, CDR2 SYDVKM. This CDR3 spans 15 amino acids. Here the CDR3 DNA reads TGTGCCAGCAGCCGAGCAGGGACTAGCACAGATACGCAGTATTTT. This sequence encodes CASSRAGTSTDTQYF.

This chain joins TRBV28 and TRBJ1-1; D gene uncertain. Deletions cut 5 bases from V and 2 bases from J, with 12 bases between. CDR3 size: 14 residues. Per the germline V gene, CDR1 is MDHEN and CDR2 is SYDVKM. The CDR3 region has the DNA TGTGCCAGCAGTGGCCGGGGAGCCAACACTGAAGCTTTCTTT. Residues: CASSGRGANTEAFF.

The genes are TRBV6-1 and TRBJ1-1; unclear D gene. The germline V and J ends were trimmed by 2 bases and 1 base, with 2 bases remaining between them. Germline CDR1 and CDR2: MNHNS and SASEGT. The CDR3 is 12 residues long. This chain's CDR3 is CASSETNTEAFF. CDR3 nucleotide sequence: TGTGCCAGCAGTGAAACGAACACTGAAGCTTTCTTT.

V gene TRBV11-2 combines with J gene TRBJ2-2; D remains ambiguous. V dropped 3 bases and J dropped 9 bases, with 5 bases sitting between them. CDR3 size: 11 residues. The germline CDR1 and CDR2 sequences are SGHAT and FQNNGV. CDR3 residues: CASSFGWELFF. CDR3 nucleotides: TGTGCCAGCAGCTTTGGCTGGGAGCTGTTTTTT.

This sequence joins TRBV7-3 and TRBJ1-1; TRBD1 might be the D (5 bases). Trimming pared 3 bases from V and 7 bases from J, leaving 12 bases between. The CDR3 sequence is 13 residues long. CDR1 and CDR2 from the germline V gene are SGHTA and FQGTGA. CDR3 protein: CASSFNRDGEAFF. The CDR3 bases are TGTGCCAGCAGCTTCAACCGGGACGGTGAAGCTTTCTTT.

The CDR3 here is CAWKGGDQPQHF. The CDR3 DNA follows: TGTGCCTGGAAGGGGGGAGATCAGCCCCAGCATTTT. The chain joins TRBV30 to TRBJ1-5; the D gene is possibly TRBD1 (6 bases). Germline-derived CDR1 and CDR2 are GTSNPN and SVGIG (reference sequence). V gave up 4 bases and J gave up 5 bases, with 9 bases separating them. CDR3 length: 12 amino acids. Using reference TRBV30 and TRBJ1-5 for the parts outside the CDR3, the full variable domain is SQTIHQWPATLVQPVGSPLSLECTVEGTSNPNLYWYRQAAGRGLQLLFYSVGIGQISSEVPQNLSASRPQDRQFILSSKKLLLSDSGFYLCAWKGGDQPQHFGDGTRLSIL.

This clone was observed a few times. This chain joins TRBV2 and TRBJ1-5; D not resolved. V lost 0 bases and J lost 3, with 12 bases in between. The CDR3 covers 16 residues. Germline-derived CDR1 and CDR2 are SNHLY and FYNNEI. The CDR3 loop reads CASSEARWQNNQPQHF. In DNA form, the CDR3 reads TGTGCCAGCAGTGAAGCGCGGTGGCAGAACAATCAGCCCCAGCATTTT.

V is TRBV19 and J is TRBJ2-1; 8 positions agree with TRBD2. CDR3 size: 15 residues. The junction had 9 bases not matched to a gene; V was cut back by 6 bases and J by 5 bases. CDR1 is LNHDA and CDR2 is SQIVND in the germline V gene (reference sequence). As DNA, the CDR3 is TGTGCCAGTAGGGTTTCTAGCGGGCGACACAATGAGCAGTTCTTC. Translated: CASRVSSGRHNEQFF. The full variable domain, with the rest looked up from reference TRBV19 and TRBJ2-1, is DGGITQSPKYLFRKEGQNVTLSCEQNLNHDAMYWYRQDPGQGLRLIYYSQIVNDFQKGDIAEGYSVSREKKESFPLTVTSAQKNPTAFYLCASRVSSGRHNEQFFGPGTRLTVL.

The chain carries TRBV4-3 and TRBJ1-4; possibly TRBD1 for D (6 bases). The germline V gene has CDR1 LGHNA and CDR2 YSLEER. V dropped 2 bases and J dropped 4 bases, with 17 bases sitting between them. The CDR3 loop spans 17 amino acids. The CDR3 sequence: CASSQRVGGSFNEKLFF. CDR3 sequence (DNA): TGCGCCAGCAGCCAAAGGGTAGGGGGATCCTTTAATGAAAAACTGTTTTTT.

CDR3 sequence (DNA): TGCGCCAGCAGCTCAGATGACACTTACTCCTACGAGCAGTACTTC. Translated, it gives CASSSDDTYSYEQYF. J is TRBJ2-7 and V is TRBV5-1; D is unresolved. From germline, CDR1 is SGHRS and CDR2 YFSETQ. This CDR3 contains 15 residues. Deletions cut 3 bases from V and 0 bases from J, with 13 bases between.

This chain uses TRBV28 with TRBJ2-2, with D hard to call. The V and J ends lost 3 bases and 5 bases respectively, with 16 bases between them. The germline V gene has CDR1 MDHEN and CDR2 SYDVKM. The CDR3 totals 16 residues. The CDR3 spells CASSFLGRVGTGELFF. CDR3 nucleotides: TGTGCCAGCAGTTTTCTAGGCCGGGTGGGGACCGGGGAGCTGTTTTTT.

This clone has a handful of counts. V gene TRBV30 combines with J gene TRBJ2-1; 8 bases fit TRBD2. The CDR3 is 14 residues long. Germline-derived CDR1 and CDR2 are GTSNPN and SVGIG (reference sequence). Trimming at V came to 5 bases and at J to 4 bases, leaving 7 bases not matched to a gene. CDR3 DNA sequence: TGTGCCTGGGGAGGGAAGCGGGGGTACAATGAGCAGTTCTTC. This encodes CAWGGKRGYNEQFF.

V is TRBV28 and J is TRBJ1-5; 7 bases match TRBD1. The V and J ends lost 8 bases and 6 bases, in that order; junction bases with no gene match: 10. Germline V gene lookup returns CDR1 MDHEN and CDR2 SYDVKM. This CDR3 contains 14 residues. The CDR3 DNA sequence: TGTGCCAGCCGCGGGACAGTCCCATCTCAGCCCCAGCATTTT. This translates into CASRGTVPSQPQHF.